This TCR beta chain was sequenced for a study of high-grade serous ovarian cancer treatment subgroups. Study at large: Samples averaged roughly 15,000 reads and around 7,000 unique TCR beta rearrangements. General study results and limits: Tumors within one patient showed repertoire similarity of 0.11 to 0.79.

V lost 4 bases and J 10 bases, leaving 9 bases between the germline ends. The CDR3 runs 12 residues. The germline CDR1 and CDR2 sequences are SGHTS and YDEGEE. About this clone: Its antigen is undetermined.

Tumor tissue was taken before any definitive surgery or chemotherapy was given. Sequencing was performed with immunoSEQ multiplex PCR; in TCRdb, only in-frame clones are kept and a portion is missing. The repertoire holds some 4,400 clones, with roughly four fifths as singletons. This chain joins TRBV5-8 and TRBJ1-6; D gene unclear. The receptor was isolated from a human donor with high-grade serous ovarian cancer. The sample consisted of tumor tissue. CDR3 coding DNA: TGTGCCAGCAGCCCTGAGGTCTCACCCCTCCACTTT. Translating it yields CASSPEVSPLHF.